This entry lists 30 T cell receptor beta chains sequenced from one sample in a study of low-dose radiotherapy and immunotherapy resistance in tumors. Time point of the sample: before trial treatment. Alpha- and beta-chain coverage of first-strand cDNA came from TRAV- and TRBV-specific primers. A roughly 19-cycle PCR with a constant-region primer and V-primer adapter amplified TCRs. From the reads, TCRdb called clonotypes with MiXCR, one entry per CDR3 protein. Among almost 40,000 distinct CDR3 sequences listed, roughly 28% were seen once. Sequenced material: PBMCs, taken before treatment. The receptors derive from a male donor with gallbladder cancer.

J is TRBJ2-7 and V is TRBV4-2; D ambiguous. Germline CDR1 LGHNA, CDR2 YNFKEQ. This CDR3 has 17 residues. The V gene lost 0 bases and the J gene lost 0 bases, with 15 bases spanning the gap. The CDR3 spells CASSQDPQRGFSYEQYF. The CDR3 DNA follows: TGTGCCAGCAGCCAAGATCCCCAAAGAGGTTTCTCCTACGAGCAGTACTTC.

Comment on this clonotype: A far larger clone lies a single base away; this is likely a read error. The V gene is TRBV6-2 or TRBV6-3, the J gene TRBJ1-5; D is possibly TRBD1 (6 bases). Looked up from germline, CDR1 is MNHEY and CDR2 is SVGEGT. The CDR3 totals 15 residues. Trimming took off 6 bases at V and 4 bases at J, with 16 bases between the two ends. The DNA of the CDR3 is TGTGCCAGCAGCTCTGCCAGGGGCCAGAATCAGCCCCAGCATTTT. It translates to CASSSARGQNQPQHF.

DNA of the CDR3: TGTGCCAGCAGTTACGCTGCCCACCGGAACACTGAAGCTTTCTTT. This sequence encodes CASSYAAHRNTEAFF. V usage is TRBV6-1 and J usage is TRBJ1-1, with D uncertain. V was pared by 5 bases and J by 1 base, with 14 bases between. This CDR3 is built from 15 residues. CDR1 is MNHNS and CDR2 is SASEGT in the germline V gene.

The rearrangement uses TRBV10-3 and TRBJ1-5; 7 nucleotides line up with TRBD1. Germline-derived CDR1 and CDR2 are ENHRY and SYGVKD. The J segment lost 0 bases and the V segment lost 6 bases, leaving 8 bases of the junction unmatched. The CDR3 consists of 16 residues. The CDR3, as DNA: TGTGCCATCAGCGAACAGGGGCCGATTAGCAATCAGCCCCAGCATTTT. It encodes CAISEQGPISNQPQHF.

This clonotype was found many times. This chain joins TRBV7-2 and TRBJ2-3; 7 bases map to TRBD2. Germline V gives CDR1 SGHTA, CDR2 FQGNSA. The CDR3 runs 13 residues. With 8 bases clipped from V and 6 bases from J, the junction kept 8 bases outside the gene matches. In nucleotides, the CDR3 is TGTGCCAGCTCCAAGTCCGGGAGGGATACGCAGTATTTT. Its protein product is CASSKSGRDTQYF. Full variable domain (outside the CDR3, taken from reference TRBV7-2 and TRBJ2-3): GAGVSQSPSNKVTEKGKDVELRCDPISGHTALYWYRQSLGQGLEFLIYFQGNSAPDKSGLPSDRFSAERTGGSVSTLTIQRTQQEDSAVYLCASSKSGRDTQYFGPGTRLTVL.

The V call is TRBV5-1, the J call TRBJ1-1; D gene ambiguous. The CDR3 contains 16 residues. V was pared by 0 bases and J by 1 base, with 13 bases between. Germline V gives CDR1 SGHRS, CDR2 YFSETQ. The CDR3 here is CASSLEVGYENTEAFF. CDR3 sequence (DNA): TGCGCCAGCAGCTTGGAGGTCGGGTACGAGAACACTGAAGCTTTCTTT.

This clonotype is deemed medium-sized (0.01 to 0.1%). The V gene is TRBV5-1, the J gene TRBJ1-3; 8 bases are a match to TRBD1. CDR3 size: 16 residues. V shed 2 bases and J 6 bases; nucleotides not matched to a gene: 10. From germline, CDR1 is SGHRS and CDR2 YFSETQ. CDR3 amino acids: CASSLKGQDAVNTIYF. The CDR3 DNA sequence: TGCGCCAGCAGCTTAAAGGGACAGGACGCTGTAAACACCATATATTTT. The entire variable domain, with the rest obtained from reference TRBV5-1 and TRBJ1-3, is as follows: KAGVTQTPRYLIKTRGQQVTLSCSPISGHRSVSWYQQTPGQGLQFLFEYFSETQRNKGNFPGRFSGRQFSNSRSEMNVSTLELGDSALYLCASSLKGQDAVNTIYFGEGSWLTVV.

This clonotype has a handful of counts. The chain recombines TRBV5-4 with TRBJ1-1, with D possibly TRBD1 on 5 matching bases. This CDR3 comprises 16 residues. V gave up 0 bases and J gave up 3 bases, with 15 bases separating them. Germline CDR1 reads SGHNT; CDR2 reads YYREEE (reference sequence). CDR3 amino acids: CASSLGARVGDTEAFF. In DNA form, the CDR3 reads TGTGCCAGCAGCTTGGGGGCCAGGGTTGGGGACACTGAAGCTTTCTTT.

On this clonotype itself: A far larger clone differs by one base, so this is likely a read error. V and J are TRBV6-2 or TRBV6-3 and TRBJ2-5; TRBD1 agrees at 7 bases. The CDR3 has 16 residues. With 5 bases clipped from V and 11 bases from J, the junction kept 20 bases outside the gene matches. The germline V gene has CDR1 MNHEY and CDR2 SVGEGT. CDR3 DNA sequence: TGTGCCAGCAGTGCCACCCGGACAGGACCACCCAATGAGCAGTACTTC. Translation: CASSATRTGPPNEQYF.

The CDR3 spells CASSHKIATNEKLFF. Here the CDR3 DNA reads TGTGCCAGCAGCCATAAGATTGCAACTAATGAAAAACTGTTTTTT. The chain employs TRBV14 and TRBJ1-4; D remains ambiguous. V was pared by 3 bases and J by 0 bases, with 8 bases between. Germline CDR1 and CDR2: SGHDN and FVKESK. This CDR3 comprises 15 residues.

This chain connects TRBV6-1 to TRBJ2-2, with D uncertain. This CDR3 spans 11 amino acids. Germline V gene sequence: CDR1 MNHNS, CDR2 SASEGT. V lost 10 bases and J lost 8, with 11 bases in between. The DNA of the CDR3 is TGTGCCATCCTGAATGGGGGGGAGCTGTTTTTT. This codes for CAILNGGELFF.

This clonotype was seen only a few times. This chain links TRBV2 with TRBJ2-7, with D unclear. The CDR3 has 13 amino acids. The germline V and J ends were trimmed by 4 bases and 0 bases, with 7 bases remaining between them. Germline V lookup: CDR1 SNHLY, CDR2 FYNNEI. CDR3 DNA sequence: TGTGCCAGCAGTGTTGCCAGCTCCTACGAGCAGTACTTC. This sequence encodes CASSVASSYEQYF.

This CDR3 reads CSAPGGSGSSEKLFF. CDR3 nucleotide sequence: TGCAGTGCACCCGGGGGGTCCGGGTCGAGTGAAAAACTGTTTTTT. The chain carries TRBV20-1 and TRBJ1-4; the D gene is possibly TRBD1 (5 bases). V lost 6 bases to trimming and J lost 7 bases, with 21 bases between them. Germline CDR1 reads DFQATT; CDR2 reads SNEGSKA (reference sequence). The CDR3 extends over 15 amino acids.

There are many counts of this clonotype. V gene TRBV7-9 combines with J gene TRBJ1-1, with no clear D. V gave up 6 bases and J gave up 8 bases, with 13 bases separating them. Germline values: CDR1 SEHNR, CDR2 FQNEAQ (reference sequence). This CDR3 is built from 12 residues. The CDR3 coding sequence is TGTGCCAGCAGTTCTGGATGGGCGGAAGCTTTCTTT. As protein: CASSSGWAEAFF. Complete variable domain (other parts from reference TRBV7-9 and TRBJ1-1): DTGVSQNPRHKITKRGQNVTFRCDPISEHNRLYWYRQTLGQGPEFLTYFQNEAQLEKSRLLSDRFSAERPKGSFSTLEIQRTEQGDSAMYLCASSSGWAEAFFGQGTRLTVV.

This sequence joins TRBV5-1 and TRBJ1-5; D is perhaps TRBD1 (6 bases). CDR1 SGHRS and CDR2 YFSETQ come from the germline V gene. This CDR3 has 15 residues. Trimming left V 4 bases short and J 3 bases short, with 14 bases between. The CDR3 nucleotides read TGCGCCAGCAGCGCCGGGACACTTGACAATCAGCCCCAGCATTTT. It encodes CASSAGTLDNQPQHF.

This clonotype was detected ten times or more. The rearrangement links TRBV29-1 to TRBJ1-1; 9 bases agree with TRBD1. Germline CDR1 SQVTM, CDR2 ANQGSEA. V gave up 4 bases and J gave up 6 bases; unmatched junction bases: 0. This CDR3 spans 11 amino acids. CDR3 bases: TGCAGCGTTGGACAGGGGGCTGAAGCTTTCTTT. This codes for CSVGQGAEAFF.

This clonotype occurred many times. DNA of the CDR3: TGTGCCAGCAGTTACTCGCTGGGCTCCTACGAGCAGTACTTC. As protein: CASSYSLGSYEQYF. The chain is built from TRBV6-2 or TRBV6-3 and TRBJ2-7; D is unclear. Trimming took 0 bases from V and 0 from J, leaving 6 bases between them. This CDR3 region has 14 residues. Germline CDR1 reads MNHEY; CDR2 reads SVGEGT.

This clonotype came up many times. The V call is TRBV3-1, the J call TRBJ2-2; TRBD2 aligns across 7 bases. V shed 2 bases and J 5 bases; nucleotides not matched to a gene: 5. The CDR3 runs to 15 residues. Germline lookup yields CDR1 LGHDT and CDR2 YNNKEL (reference sequence). CDR3 bases: TGTGCCAGCAGCCAAAGGGACTACTTGACCGGGGAGCTGTTTTTT. It encodes CASSQRDYLTGELFF.

By sample share, this clonotype is medium-sized. This sequence joins TRBV6-2 or TRBV6-3 and TRBJ2-1; D is uncertain. V dropped 5 bases and J dropped 1 base, with 21 bases sitting between them. There are 18 residues in the CDR3. The germline V gene has CDR1 MNHEY and CDR2 SVGEGT. The CDR3, as DNA: TGTGCCAGCAGTGCTCCCTCGCTTGTGGCGAGGTCCTACAATGAGCAGTTCTTC. Translated: CASSAPSLVARSYNEQFF.

This clonotype was detected a few times. The rearrangement joins TRBV5-4 to TRBJ2-1; 7 bases align to TRBD2. The CDR3 is made up of 15 amino acids. The ends lost 5 bases at V and 2 bases at J; junction bases unmatched: 7. The germline gives CDR1 SGHNT, CDR2 YYREEE (reference sequence). The CDR3 DNA reads TGTGCCAGCAGGGCGCTGAGCGGGGCCTACAATGAGCAGTTCTTC. As protein: CASRALSGAYNEQFF.

In this sample, this clonotype turned up many times. V gene TRBV27 combines with J gene TRBJ1-4; 9 bases agree with TRBD1. V lost 4 bases and J lost 7; bases outside the gene matches: 10. Germline V CDR1 and CDR2: MNHEY, SMNVEV (reference sequence). The CDR3 has 16 amino acids. The CDR3: CASSSPGQGLGEKLFF. The CDR3 DNA sequence: TGTGCCAGCAGTTCTCCGGGACAGGGTTTGGGTGAAAAACTGTTTTTT.

The chain recombines TRBV1 with TRBJ2-2; TRBD2 is the table's D call and was not checked against the DNA. TRBV1 corresponds to a pseudogene. The CDR3 totals 16 residues. CDR3 loop: CTSSRGLAKTTGELFF. CDR3 DNA: TGCACCAGCAGCCGAGGACTAGCGAAAACAACCGGGGAGCTGTTTTTT.

The table lists this clonotype with many counts. The V call is TRBV5-3, the J call TRBJ2-7; D is possibly TRBD2 (5 bases). TRBV5-3 counts as an open reading frame of uncertain function. This CDR3 has 13 residues. Trimming removed 8 bases at V and 4 bases at J, with 16 bases between. The CDR3 region is CASSLDSFYEQYF. The CDR3 DNA reads as TGTGCCAGCAGCCTGGACTCTTTTTACGAGCAGTACTTC.

The genes are TRBV20-1 and TRBJ2-1; TRBD2 is a possible D gene (6 bases). Germline V lookup: CDR1 DFQATT, CDR2 SNEGSKA (reference sequence). The CDR3 contains 15 residues. V lost 3 bases to trimming and J lost 5 bases, with 17 bases between them. The CDR3 DNA reads TGCAGTGCTAGCCCTAGCGTGAGAAGCCACAATGAGCAGTTCTTC. Its translation: CSASPSVRSHNEQFF.

This clonotype was counted ten times or more. The J gene is TRBJ2-7, the V gene TRBV10-3; D unresolved. Germline CDR1 and CDR2: ENHRY and SYGVKD. The CDR3 has 14 residues. V shed 4 bases and J shed 7 bases, with 17 bases lying between them. The CDR3 loop reads CAISGADLSREQYF. The CDR3 DNA sequence: TGTGCCATCAGTGGAGCAGACCTTTCTCGAGAGCAGTACTTC.

This clonotype appeared many times. The rearrangement uses TRBV7-9 and TRBJ2-3; no firm D call. CDR3 size: 13 residues. Per germline, CDR1 SEHNR and CDR2 FQNEAQ (reference sequence). Between the trimmed V and J ends, which lost 1 base and 4 bases, there was a span of 6 bases. CDR3 sequence: CASSLGAADTQYF. The CDR3 coding sequence is TGTGCCAGCAGCTTAGGCGCGGCAGATACGCAGTATTTT.

This clonotype came up many times. The J gene is TRBJ1-3, the V gene TRBV20-1; tentatively, D is TRBD1 (5 bases). Germline values: CDR1 DFQATT, CDR2 SNEGSKA (reference sequence). The CDR3 contains 13 residues. The V and J ends lost 6 bases and 0 bases respectively, with 9 bases between them. DNA for the CDR3: TGCAGTGCCCGGGGACCCTCTGGAAACACCATATATTTT. This gives the protein CSARGPSGNTIYF.

This clonotype was seen ten or more times. The chain recombines TRBV27 with TRBJ2-2, with TRBD2 as a possible D gene (7 bases). Germline V gene data show CDR1 as MNHEY and CDR2 as SMNVEV (reference sequence). Trimming pared 4 bases from V and 6 bases from J, leaving 21 bases between. This CDR3 contains 17 residues. The DNA for the CDR3 is TGTGCCAGCAGTTGGGACGGCGGGGGCCCCGGGGCCGGGGAGCTGTTTTTT. Amino acid sequence: CASSWDGGGPGAGELFF.

About this clonotype: A read error is the likely source, as a far larger clone sits one nucleotide away. The chain employs TRBV5-4 and TRBJ2-5; D is ambiguous. The CDR3 loop spans 13 amino acids. The V and J ends lost 4 bases and 11 bases respectively, with 18 bases between them. CDR1 is SGHNT, CDR2 YYREEE, per germline (reference sequence). CDR3 in DNA: TGTGCCAGCAGCCATAAGCTAGTCAATGAGCAGTACTTC. This gives the protein CASSHKLVNEQYF. Looking up the rest from reference TRBV5-4 and TRBJ2-5 gives the full variable domain: ETGVTQSPTHLIKTRGQQVTLRCSSQSGHNTVSWYQQALGQGPQFIFQYYREEENGRGNFPPRFSGLQFPNYSSELNVNALELDDSALYLCASSHKLVNEQYFGPGTRLLVL.

In regard to this clonotype: The DNA is left out, because the CDR3 cannot be placed on it with certainty; the CDR3 is given as TCRdb lists it. The chain has TRBV7-8 and TRBJ1-4; the table assigns TRBD1, which was not confirmed against the DNA. Germline V gene lookup returns CDR1 SGHVS and CDR2 FQNEAQ. The CDR3 is 17 residues long, counting both termini. CDR3 region: CASSPAGSTVSGKLFFF.